The 2 T cell receptor beta chains below all came from one sample that was sequenced in a study of cytomegalovirus exposure and HLA in healthy donors. A multiplex PCR was run with 60 Vbeta primers and 13 Jbeta primers. Measured with immunoSEQ multiplex PCR; TCRdb has only the in-frame clones, and not every one. This table has about 200,000 clones, about 77% appearing once. Sequencing was done on a sample of PBMCs. The receptors stem from a woman in her thirties in good health and CMV-seropositive.

The gene calls are TRBV2 and TRBJ2-2; D call uncertain. V was pared by 2 bases and J by 5 bases, with 6 bases between. Germline V gives CDR1 SNHLY, CDR2 FYNNEI. The CDR3 is made up of 13 amino acids. The CDR3: CASSESPTGELFF. The CDR3 region has the DNA TGTGCCAGCAGTGAATCCCCAACCGGGGAGCTGTTTTTT.

As regards this clone: A junction boundary mismatches the germline segment, possibly from a read error. The rearrangement uses TRBV6-5 and TRBJ1-1; 7 bases line up with TRBD1. Germline CDR1 MNHEY, CDR2 SVGAGI. The CDR3 is 14 amino acids. CDR3: CTSRGTAMNTEAFF. In nucleotides, the CDR3 is TGTACCAGCAGAGGGACAGCCATGAACACTGAAGCTTTCTTT.